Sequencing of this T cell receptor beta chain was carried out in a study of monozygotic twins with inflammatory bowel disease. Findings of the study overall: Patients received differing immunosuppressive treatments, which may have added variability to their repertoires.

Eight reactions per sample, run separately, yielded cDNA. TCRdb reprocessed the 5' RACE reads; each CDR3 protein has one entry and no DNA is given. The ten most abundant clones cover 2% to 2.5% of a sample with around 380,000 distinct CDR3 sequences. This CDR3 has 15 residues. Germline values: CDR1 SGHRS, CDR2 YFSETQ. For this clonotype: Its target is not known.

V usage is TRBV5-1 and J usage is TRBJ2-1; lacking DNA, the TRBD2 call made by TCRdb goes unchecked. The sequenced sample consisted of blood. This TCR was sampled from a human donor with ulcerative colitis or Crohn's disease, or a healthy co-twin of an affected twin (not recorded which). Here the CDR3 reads CASSLDLAGRYEQFF.